The entry below describes one T cell receptor beta chain. The antigen is unknown. Treatment noted: oral pan-JAK inhibitor, 5-10 mg twice daily. Peripheral blood and lesional scalp punch biopsies came from alopecia areata patients. The data were taken from a study of CD8+ T cells in alopecia areata. Looking at the study overall: Treated individuals took tofacitinib by mouth, 5 to 10 mg twice daily. Study-level findings and limits: Many of the expanded lesional clones endured in scalp and blood while on tofacitinib. Researchers reported that TCR sharing among patients proved less clear than in mice, possibly HLA-linked.

Trimming removed 5 bases from V and 6 bases from J; junction bases left unmatched: 3. There are 13 residues in the CDR3. Germline loops: CDR1 LNHNV, CDR2 YYDKDF (reference sequence). Extraction of RNA preceded its reverse transcription into cDNA, which served as the sequencing template. Repertoires were generated with immunoSEQ multiplex PCR, while TCRdb's copy carries only in-frame clones and drops some. The sample records about 140,000 clones, about 88% being singletons. The sequences come from CD8+ T cells sorted from blood, collected at week 4, from a patient treated with tofacitinib. The TCR sequence derives from a human donor with alopecia areata. The rearrangement links TRBV15 to TRBJ1-2; 10 bases map to TRBD1. The CDR3 DNA reads as TGTGCCACCAGCTCCGGGACAGGGGATGGCTACACCTTC. It specifies CATSSGTGDGYTF.